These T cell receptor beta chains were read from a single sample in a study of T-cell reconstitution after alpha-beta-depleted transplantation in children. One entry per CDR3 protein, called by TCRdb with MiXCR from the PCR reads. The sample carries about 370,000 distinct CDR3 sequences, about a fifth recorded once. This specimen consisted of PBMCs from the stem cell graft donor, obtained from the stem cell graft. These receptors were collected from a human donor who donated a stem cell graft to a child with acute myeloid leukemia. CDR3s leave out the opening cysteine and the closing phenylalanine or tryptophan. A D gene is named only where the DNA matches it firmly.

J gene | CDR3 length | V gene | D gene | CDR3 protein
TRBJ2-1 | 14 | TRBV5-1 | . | ASSLGGGTSYNEQF
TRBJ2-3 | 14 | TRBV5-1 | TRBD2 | ASSVAGTSDTDTQY
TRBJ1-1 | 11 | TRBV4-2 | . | ASSRGRGTEAF
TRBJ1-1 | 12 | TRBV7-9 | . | ASSHRLMNTEAF
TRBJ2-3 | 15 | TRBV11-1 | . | ASTIFEVTGYTDTQY
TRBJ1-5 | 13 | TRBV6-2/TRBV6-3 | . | ASSYFGNGDQPQH
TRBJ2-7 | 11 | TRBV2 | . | ASRIESSYEQY
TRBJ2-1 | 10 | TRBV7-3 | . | ASSSNRNEQF
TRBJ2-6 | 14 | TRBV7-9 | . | ASSPAGTVMANVLT
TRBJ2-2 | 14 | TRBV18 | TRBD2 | ASSPKLREAPGELF
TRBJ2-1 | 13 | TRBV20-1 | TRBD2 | SASRTSGKVPGQF
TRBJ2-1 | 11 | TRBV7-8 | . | ASSLANAGEQF
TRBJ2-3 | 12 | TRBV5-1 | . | ASSSRQGTDTQY
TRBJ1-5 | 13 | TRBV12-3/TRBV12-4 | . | ASSSPRGKADTQH
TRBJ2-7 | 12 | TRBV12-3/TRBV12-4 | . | ASSFRSGLGEQY
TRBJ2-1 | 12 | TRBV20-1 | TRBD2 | SARDGPTGGEQF
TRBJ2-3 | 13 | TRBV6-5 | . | ASSYGARFQDTQY
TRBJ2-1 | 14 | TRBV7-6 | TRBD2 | ASSLAGGPSYNEQF
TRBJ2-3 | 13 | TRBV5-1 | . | ASSLVDRESDTQY
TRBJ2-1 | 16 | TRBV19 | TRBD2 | ASGSGLAGGQSYNEQF
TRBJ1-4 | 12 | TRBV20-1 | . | SARDRGVREKLF
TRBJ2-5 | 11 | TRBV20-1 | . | SAFVGPQETQY
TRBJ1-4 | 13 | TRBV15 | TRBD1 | ATSREGQGREKLF
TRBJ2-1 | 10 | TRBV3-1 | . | ASSQGGLEQF
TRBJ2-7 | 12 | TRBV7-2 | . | ASSLVRSSYEQY
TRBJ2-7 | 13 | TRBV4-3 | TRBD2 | ASSLTGLARYEQY
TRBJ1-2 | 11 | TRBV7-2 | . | ASSPQTDYGYT
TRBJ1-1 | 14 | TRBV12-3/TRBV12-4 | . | ASNIPDRGMNTEAF
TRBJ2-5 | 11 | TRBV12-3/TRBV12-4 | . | ASTAREFETQY
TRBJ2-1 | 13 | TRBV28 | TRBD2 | ASSSLGLAGKPKF
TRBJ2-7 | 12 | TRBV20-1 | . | SARDLSASYEQY
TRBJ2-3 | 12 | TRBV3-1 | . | ASSQDQPTDTQY
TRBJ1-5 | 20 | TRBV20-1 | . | SARDNPPHPGFYVDGNQPQH
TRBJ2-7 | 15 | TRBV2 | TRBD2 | ASSEAGLAGGKKEQY
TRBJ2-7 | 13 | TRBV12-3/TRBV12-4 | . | ASSLAGLLPYEQY
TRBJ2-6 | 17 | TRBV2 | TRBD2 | ASSIRTSGIDSGANVLT
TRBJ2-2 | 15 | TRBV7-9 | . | ASSHPVRVANTGELF
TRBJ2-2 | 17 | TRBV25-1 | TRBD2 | ASSDRLAGGSELSGELF
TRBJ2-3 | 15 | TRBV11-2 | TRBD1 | ASRKQRGQGGRNTQY
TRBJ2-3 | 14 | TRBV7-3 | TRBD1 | ASSLMGQGGTDTQY
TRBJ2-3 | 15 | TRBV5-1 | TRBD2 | ASSPGLAGGSTDTQY
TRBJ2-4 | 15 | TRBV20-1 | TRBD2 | SVLSPGLAGGRYIQY